A single sample is the source of the 20 T cell receptor beta chains below, sequenced in a study of shared clonotypes between healthy human individuals. The table came from immunoSEQ multiplex PCR; TCRdb's copy has only in-frame clones and leaves some out. The repertoire holds roughly 2.2 million clones, with more than 85% as singletons. The specimen was naive CD4+ T cells from PBMCs. The subset is: CD45RA+ positively selected. These receptor sequences come from a man aged 18 to 30 in good health. Some clones in this sample may be carry-over from other donors' samples.

V gene TRBV5-1 combines with J gene TRBJ1-1; TRBD1 might be the D (6 bases). The CDR3 is 16 residues long. Germline V gene data show CDR1 as SGHRS and CDR2 as YFSETQ. Trimming shortened V by 4 bases and J by 6 bases, and 22 bases separated the two germline ends. For the CDR3, the DNA is TGCGCCAGCAGCGGGGATCTGGGGGCGCGGGGGGCTGAAGCTTTCTTT. This encodes CASSGDLGARGAEAFF.

This rearrangement joins TRBV7-8 to TRBJ2-4; D may correspond to TRBD1 or TRBD2 (6 bases each). Germline values: CDR1 SGHVS, CDR2 FQNEAQ. The CDR3 covers 14 residues. The V and J ends lost 2 bases and 7 bases respectively, with 12 bases between them. CDR3 bases: TGTGCCAGCAGCTTACTCCGGGGGCCGAACATTCAGTACTTC. This codes for CASSLLRGPNIQYF.

This chain joins TRBV30 and TRBJ1-6; D is possibly TRBD1 (5 bases). Per the germline V gene, CDR1 is GTSNPN and CDR2 is SVGIG (reference sequence). Trimming removed 0 bases at V and 5 bases at J, with 11 bases between. The CDR3 is made up of 15 amino acids. DNA of the CDR3: TGTGCCTGGAGTGTACCGCGGGGGGATAATTCACCCCTCCACTTT. This sequence encodes CAWSVPRGDNSPLHF.

The CDR3 protein is CASSRTGTPRGYTF. CDR3 sequence (DNA): TGTGCCAGTAGTAGGACAGGGACCCCTAGGGGCTACACCTTC. This rearrangement joins TRBV19 to TRBJ1-2; 8 positions agree with TRBD1. V was pared by 4 bases and J by 8 bases, with 9 bases of the junction left unmatched. This CDR3 spans 14 amino acids. CDR1 is LNHDA, CDR2 SQIVND, per germline (reference sequence).

V and J are TRBV28 and TRBJ2-7, with TRBD2 identical over 7 bases. This CDR3 has 15 amino acids. CDR1 MDHEN and CDR2 SYDVKM come from the germline V gene. V lost 2 bases and J lost 10; bases outside the gene matches: 14. CDR3 sequence: CASSLGRGIIVPQYF. The CDR3 DNA sequence: TGTGCCAGCAGTTTAGGGAGGGGAATAATAGTCCCCCAGTACTTC.

The genes are TRBV5-6 and TRBJ2-7; a possible D gene is TRBD2 (6 bases). V was pared by 0 bases and J by 0 bases, with 10 bases between. The CDR3 contains 15 residues. Germline V gene data show CDR1 as SGHDT and CDR2 as YYEEEE. CDR3: CASSLVGGSSYEQYF. DNA of the CDR3: TGTGCCAGCAGCTTGGTCGGGGGTAGCTCCTACGAGCAGTACTTC.

The V call is TRBV28, the J call TRBJ1-2; 7 positions match TRBD1. Germline loops: CDR1 MDHEN, CDR2 SYDVKM. The trim removed 5 bases at V and 4 bases at J, leaving 13 bases unmatched. The CDR3 extends over 16 amino acids. The CDR3, as DNA: TGTGCCAGCAGTCCTCCGGGACAGAACCTAGGCTATGGCTACACCTTC. Amino acids: CASSPPGQNLGYGYTF.

In this sample, this clone turned up a few times. This chain connects TRBV6-6 to TRBJ1-1; no definite D call. V was clipped by 2 bases and J by 0 bases, with 7 bases between them. The CDR3 covers 14 residues. Germline V gene data show CDR1 as MNHNY and CDR2 as SVGAGI (reference sequence). The CDR3 is CASSYRALNTEAFF. The CDR3 DNA sequence: TGTGCCAGCAGTTACAGGGCCCTGAACACTGAAGCTTTCTTT.

This chain links TRBV15 with TRBJ2-7; 12 bases line up with TRBD2. Germline CDR1 is LNHNV and CDR2 is YYDKDF (reference sequence). This CDR3 is 17 amino acids long. V gave up 3 bases and J gave up 1 base; unmatched junction bases: 7. In nucleotides, the CDR3 is TGTGCCACCAGCAGGGAACTAGCGGGAGGATTGTCCTACGAGCAGTACTTC. It translates to CATSRELAGGLSYEQYF. The full variable domain, with the rest looked up from reference TRBV15 and TRBJ2-7, is DAMVIQNPRYQVTQFGKPVTLSCSQTLNHNVMYWYQQKSSQAPKLLFHYYDKDFNNEADTPDNFQSRRPNTSFCFLDIRSPGLGDTAMYLCATSRELAGGLSYEQYFGPGTRLTVT.

Points on this clone: The same CDR3 arises from other DNA sequences in this sample as well. The V call is TRBV7-2, the J call TRBJ2-3; 12 bases line up with TRBD2. The CDR3 extends over 15 amino acids. Germline lookup yields CDR1 SGHTA and CDR2 FQGNSA. J gave up 6 bases and V 5 bases, and 6 bases lay outside the gene matches. The CDR3 coding sequence is TGTGCCAGCAGCCCTACTAGCGGGAGGACTGATACGCAGTATTTT. Translating it yields CASSPTSGRTDTQYF.

This clone has just one count. This sample includes further DNA sequences coding for the same CDR3. The J gene is TRBJ2-5, the V gene TRBV27, with D tentatively TRBD1 (6 bases). The V gene's germline CDR1 is MNHEY and CDR2 SMNVEV (reference sequence). V lost 3 bases and J 5 bases, leaving 10 bases between the germline ends. This CDR3 is 13 amino acids long. In DNA, the CDR3 is TGTGCCAGCAGTTTTAGGCAGGGGGAGACCCAGTACTTC. This encodes CASSFRQGETQYF.

The chain uses TRBV4-1 and TRBJ2-1; 9 bases fit TRBD1. J was trimmed by 10 bases and V by 4 bases; bases with no gene match: 2. The V gene's germline CDR1 is MGHRA and CDR2 YSYEKL. The CDR3 extends over 12 amino acids. CDR3 nucleotides: TGCGCCAGCAGCCGGACAGGGGAAGAGCAGTTCTTC. It yields the protein CASSRTGEEQFF.

The V gene is TRBV5-1, the J gene TRBJ2-3, with 10 bases aligning to TRBD2. J was trimmed by 3 bases and V by 5 bases; bases with no gene match: 3. This CDR3 is 14 amino acids long. CDR1 and CDR2 (germline): SGHRS, YFSETQ. CDR3 protein: CASRLAGGTDTQYF. In DNA, the CDR3 is TGCGCCAGCAGGTTAGCGGGAGGTACAGATACGCAGTATTTT.

The rearrangement links TRBV2 to TRBJ2-2; 10 nucleotides match TRBD2. Germline V gene data show CDR1 as SNHLY and CDR2 as FYNNEI. The junction had 8 bases not matched to a gene; V was cut back by 3 bases and J by 10 bases. The CDR3 sequence is 15 residues long. The CDR3, as DNA: TGTGCCAGCAGTGACCAGCTAGCGGGAGTCGAGGAGCTGTTTTTT. It is translated as CASSDQLAGVEELFF.

The chain is built from TRBV11-2 and TRBJ2-5; D is ambiguous. CDR1 SGHAT and CDR2 FQNNGV come from the germline V gene. CDR3 length equals 14 residues. Trimming removed 1 base from V and 5 bases from J, with 11 bases in between. The DNA for the CDR3 is TGTGCCAGCAGCTTAGTAGCAGCTTTGGAGACCCAGTACTTC. Amino acids: CASSLVAALETQYF. Full variable domain (outside the CDR3, taken from reference TRBV11-2 and TRBJ2-5): EAGVAQSPRYKIIEKRQSVAFWCNPISGHATLYWYQQILGQGPKLLIQFQNNGVVDDSQLPKDRFSAERLKGVDSTLKIQPAKLEDSAVYLCASSLVAALETQYFGPGTRLLVL.

This clone appeared once. The chain combines TRBV5-1 with TRBJ2-2, with D unclear. The germline V and J ends were trimmed by 0 bases and 4 bases, with 7 bases remaining between them. CDR1 and CDR2 from the germline V gene are SGHRS and YFSETQ. This CDR3 has 14 amino acids. CDR3 nucleotide sequence: TGCGCCAGCAGCTTGGATGGAACCACCGGGGAGCTGTTTTTT. The encoded protein is CASSLDGTTGELFF.

This rearrangement joins TRBV4-2 to TRBJ2-1; tentative D call: TRBD2 (5 bases). CDR1 is LGHNA, CDR2 YNFKEQ, per germline. There are 15 residues in the CDR3. V lost 5 bases to trimming and J lost 0 bases, with 11 bases between them. The CDR3 region has the DNA TGTGCCAGCAGCTCTCGGAGGCACTCCTACAATGAGCAGTTCTTC. Translating it yields CASSSRRHSYNEQFF.

This rearrangement joins TRBV5-1 to TRBJ2-2, with D maybe TRBD2 (5 bases). Germline CDR1 SGHRS, CDR2 YFSETQ. V was cut by 3 bases and J by 0 bases, with 12 bases left in between. The length of the CDR3 is 16 residues. DNA of the CDR3: TGCGCCAGCAGCTCGCCGCTAGCCGCGAACACCGGGGAGCTGTTTTTT. Translation: CASSSPLAANTGELFF. Complete variable domain (other parts from reference TRBV5-1 and TRBJ2-2): KAGVTQTPRYLIKTRGQQVTLSCSPISGHRSVSWYQQTPGQGLQFLFEYFSETQRNKGNFPGRFSGRQFSNSRSEMNVSTLELGDSALYLCASSSPLAANTGELFFGEGSRLTVL.

The chain has TRBV28 and TRBJ2-7; 7 positions agree with TRBD1. The CDR3 contains 15 residues. Germline loops: CDR1 MDHEN, CDR2 SYDVKM. The V and J ends lost 6 bases and 2 bases, in that order; junction bases with no gene match: 10. The CDR3 DNA reads TGTGCCAGCAGCAAACCAGGGACAGAAGCCTACGAGCAGTACTTC. The encoded protein is CASSKPGTEAYEQYF. The variable domain in full, with the rest retrieved from reference TRBV28 and TRBJ2-7, is DVKVTQSSRYLVKRTGEKVFLECVQDMDHENMFWYRQDPGLGLRLIYFSYDVKMKEKGDIPEGYSVSREKKERFSLILESASTNQTSMYLCASSKPGTEAYEQYFGPGTRLTVT.

Points on this clone: Other DNA sequences in this sample translate to the same CDR3. This CDR3 is CASSLGRSGANVLTF. The DNA of the CDR3 is TGCGCCAGCAGCTTGGGGCGCTCTGGGGCCAACGTCCTGACTTTC. This chain links TRBV5-1 with TRBJ2-6; D gene ambiguous. Trimming cost V 0 bases and J 0 bases, with 4 bases left between them. Germline loops: CDR1 SGHRS, CDR2 YFSETQ. The CDR3 covers 15 residues.